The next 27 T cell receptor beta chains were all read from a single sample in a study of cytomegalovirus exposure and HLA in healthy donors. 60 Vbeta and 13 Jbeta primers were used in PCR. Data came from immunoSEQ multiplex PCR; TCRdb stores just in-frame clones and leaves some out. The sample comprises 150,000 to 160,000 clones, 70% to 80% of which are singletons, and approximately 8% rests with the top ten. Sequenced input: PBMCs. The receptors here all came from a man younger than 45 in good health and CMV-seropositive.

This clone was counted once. CDR3 amino acids: CATSQGEASGANVLTF. In DNA form, the CDR3 reads TGTGCCACCAGCCAGGGTGAAGCATCTGGGGCCAACGTCCTGACTTTC. J is TRBJ2-6 and V is TRBV15; D may be TRBD1 (5 bases). Trimming took off 5 bases at V and 1 base at J, with 12 bases between the two ends. The germline CDR1 and CDR2 sequences are LNHNV and YYDKDF (reference sequence). The CDR3 runs to 16 residues.

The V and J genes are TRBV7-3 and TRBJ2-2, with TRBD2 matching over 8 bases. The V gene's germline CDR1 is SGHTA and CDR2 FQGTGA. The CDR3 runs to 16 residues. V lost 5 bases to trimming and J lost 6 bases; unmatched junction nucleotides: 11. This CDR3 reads CASSPRGGGSPGELFF. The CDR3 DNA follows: TGTGCCAGCAGCCCACGGGGGGGCGGATCCCCCGGGGAGCTGTTTTTT.

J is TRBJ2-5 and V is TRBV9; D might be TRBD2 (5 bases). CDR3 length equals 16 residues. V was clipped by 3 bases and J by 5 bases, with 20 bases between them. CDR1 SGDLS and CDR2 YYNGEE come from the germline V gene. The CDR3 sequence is CASSGRTGLMSETQYF. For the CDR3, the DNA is TGTGCCAGCAGCGGGAGGACTGGCCTAATGTCTGAGACCCAGTACTTC.

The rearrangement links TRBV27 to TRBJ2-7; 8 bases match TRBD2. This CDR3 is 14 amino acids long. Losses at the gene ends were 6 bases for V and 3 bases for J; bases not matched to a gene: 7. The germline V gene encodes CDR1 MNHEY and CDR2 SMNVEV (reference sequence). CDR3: CASSTSGRNYEQYF. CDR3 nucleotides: TGTGCCAGCAGCACCAGCGGGAGAAACTACGAGCAGTACTTC.

CDR3 protein: CASSSQGAYEQYF. The CDR3 nucleotides read TGTGCCAGCAGTTCACAGGGGGCCTACGAGCAGTACTTC. V is TRBV6-6 and J is TRBJ2-7; 8 positions agree with TRBD1. This CDR3 is built from 13 residues. The J segment lost 2 bases and the V segment lost 4 bases, leaving 1 base of the junction unmatched. Per the germline V gene, CDR1 is MNHNY and CDR2 is SVGAGI (reference sequence).

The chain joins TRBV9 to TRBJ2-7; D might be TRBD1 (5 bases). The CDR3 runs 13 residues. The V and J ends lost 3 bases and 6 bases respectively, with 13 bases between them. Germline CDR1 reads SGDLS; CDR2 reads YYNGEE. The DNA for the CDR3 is TGTGCCAGCAGCGAGGGGCCCTTGGGCGAGCAGTACTTC. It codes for CASSEGPLGEQYF. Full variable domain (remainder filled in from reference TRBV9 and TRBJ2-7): DSGVTQTPKHLITATGQRVTLRCSPRSGDLSVYWYQQSLDQGLQFLIQYYNGEERAKGNILERFSAQQFPDLHSELNLSSLELGDSALYFCASSEGPLGEQYFGPGTRLTVT.

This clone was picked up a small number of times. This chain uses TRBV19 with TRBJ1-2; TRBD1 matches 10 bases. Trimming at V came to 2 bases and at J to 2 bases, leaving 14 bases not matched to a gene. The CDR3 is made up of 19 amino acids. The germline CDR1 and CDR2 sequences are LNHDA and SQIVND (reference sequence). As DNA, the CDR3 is TGTGCCAGTAGTATACGGGGACAGGGGAAGGGGGTTATAAACTATGGCTACACCTTC. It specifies CASSIRGQGKGVINYGYTF. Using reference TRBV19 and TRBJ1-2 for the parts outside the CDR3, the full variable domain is DGGITQSPKYLFRKEGQNVTLSCEQNLNHDAMYWYRQDPGQGLRLIYYSQIVNDFQKGDIAEGYSVSREKKESFPLTVTSAQKNPTAFYLCASSIRGQGKGVINYGYTFGSGTRLTVV.

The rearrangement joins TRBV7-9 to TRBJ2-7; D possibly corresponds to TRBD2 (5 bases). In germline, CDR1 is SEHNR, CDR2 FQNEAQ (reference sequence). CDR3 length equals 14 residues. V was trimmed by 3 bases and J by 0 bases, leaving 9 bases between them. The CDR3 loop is CASSFGDSSYEQYF. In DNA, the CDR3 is TGTGCCAGCAGCTTCGGGGATAGCTCCTACGAGCAGTACTTC.

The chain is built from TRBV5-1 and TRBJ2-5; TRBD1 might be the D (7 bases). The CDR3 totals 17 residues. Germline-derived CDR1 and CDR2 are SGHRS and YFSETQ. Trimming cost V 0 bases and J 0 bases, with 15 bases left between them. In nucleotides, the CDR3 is TGCGCCAGCAGCTTGGCCCCCGGCGGGACAGACCAAGAGACCCAGTACTTC. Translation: CASSLAPGGTDQETQYF.

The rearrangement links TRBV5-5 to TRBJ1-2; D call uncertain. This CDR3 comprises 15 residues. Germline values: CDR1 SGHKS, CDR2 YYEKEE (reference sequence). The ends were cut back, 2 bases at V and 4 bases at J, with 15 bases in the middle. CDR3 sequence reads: CASSFGARGSYGYTF. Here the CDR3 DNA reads TGTGCCAGCAGCTTTGGAGCCCGCGGCTCCTATGGCTACACCTTC.

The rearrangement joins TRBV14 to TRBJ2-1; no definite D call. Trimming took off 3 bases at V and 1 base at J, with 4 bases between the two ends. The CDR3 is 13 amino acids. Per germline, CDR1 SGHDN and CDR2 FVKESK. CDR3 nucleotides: TGTGCCAGCAGCCATATGTCCTACAATGAGCAGTTCTTC. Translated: CASSHMSYNEQFF.

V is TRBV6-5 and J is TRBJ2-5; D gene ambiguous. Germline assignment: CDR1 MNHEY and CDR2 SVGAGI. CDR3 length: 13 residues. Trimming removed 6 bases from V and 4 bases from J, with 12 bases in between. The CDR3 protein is CASSPREAETQYF. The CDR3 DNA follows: TGTGCCAGCAGCCCCAGAGAGGCAGAGACCCAGTACTTC.

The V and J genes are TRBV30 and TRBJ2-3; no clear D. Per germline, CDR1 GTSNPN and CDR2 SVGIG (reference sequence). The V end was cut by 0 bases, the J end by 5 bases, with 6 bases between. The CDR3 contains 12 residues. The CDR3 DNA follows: TGTGCCTGGAGTGTAGAGAAAGATACGCAGTATTTT. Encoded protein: CAWSVEKDTQYF.

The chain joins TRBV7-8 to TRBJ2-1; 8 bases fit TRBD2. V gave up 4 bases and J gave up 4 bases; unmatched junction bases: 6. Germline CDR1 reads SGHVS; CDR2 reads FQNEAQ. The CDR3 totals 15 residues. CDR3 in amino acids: CASSSHSGAYNEQFF. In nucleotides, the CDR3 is TGTGCCAGCAGCTCCCATAGCGGGGCGTACAATGAGCAGTTCTTC.

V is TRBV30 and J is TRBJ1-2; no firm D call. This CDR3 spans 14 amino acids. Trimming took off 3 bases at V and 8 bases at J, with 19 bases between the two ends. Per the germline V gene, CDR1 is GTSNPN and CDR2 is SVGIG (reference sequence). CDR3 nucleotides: TGTGCCTGGAGCCTCTCCCTCGGCAGCGGAGGCTACACCTTC. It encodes CAWSLSLGSGGYTF.

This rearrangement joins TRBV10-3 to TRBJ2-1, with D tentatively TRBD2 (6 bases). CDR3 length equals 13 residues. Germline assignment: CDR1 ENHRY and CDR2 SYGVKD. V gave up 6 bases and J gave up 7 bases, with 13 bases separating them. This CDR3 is CAISVGGGNEQFF. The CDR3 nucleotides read TGTGCCATCAGCGTCGGTGGGGGGAATGAGCAGTTCTTC.

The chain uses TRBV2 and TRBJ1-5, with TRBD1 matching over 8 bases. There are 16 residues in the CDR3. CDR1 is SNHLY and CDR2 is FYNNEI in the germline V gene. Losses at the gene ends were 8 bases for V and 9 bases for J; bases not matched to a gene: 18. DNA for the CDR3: TGTGCCAGCGCGGACAGGGAGGTGGAATATGGTTCGCCCCAGCATTTT. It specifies CASADREVEYGSPQHF.

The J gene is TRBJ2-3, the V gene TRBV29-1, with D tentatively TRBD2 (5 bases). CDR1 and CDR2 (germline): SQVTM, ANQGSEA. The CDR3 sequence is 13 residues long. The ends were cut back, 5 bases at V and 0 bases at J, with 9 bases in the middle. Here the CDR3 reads CSVPGTSTDTQYF. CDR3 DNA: TGCAGCGTTCCGGGAACCAGCACAGATACGCAGTATTTT.

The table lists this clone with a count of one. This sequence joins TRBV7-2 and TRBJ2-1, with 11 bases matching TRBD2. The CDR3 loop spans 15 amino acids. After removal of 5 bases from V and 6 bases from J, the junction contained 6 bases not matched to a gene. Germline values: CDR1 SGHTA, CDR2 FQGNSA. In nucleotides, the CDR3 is TGTGCCAGCAGCCCTTCGGGACTAGCGGCCAATGAGCAGTTCTTC. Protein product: CASSPSGLAANEQFF. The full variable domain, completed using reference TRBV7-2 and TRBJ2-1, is GAGVSQSPSNKVTEKGKDVELRCDPISGHTALYWYRQSLGQGLEFLIYFQGNSAPDKSGLPSDRFSAERTGGSVSTLTIQRTQQEDSAVYLCASSPSGLAANEQFFGPGTRLTVL.

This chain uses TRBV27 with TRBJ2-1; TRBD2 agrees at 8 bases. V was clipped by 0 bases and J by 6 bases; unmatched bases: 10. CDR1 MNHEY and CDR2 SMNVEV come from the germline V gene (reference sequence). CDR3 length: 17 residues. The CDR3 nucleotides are TGTGCCAGCAGTTTATCGGTCCCGGGAGGGGGAGGCAATGAGCAGTTCTTC. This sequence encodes CASSLSVPGGGGNEQFF.

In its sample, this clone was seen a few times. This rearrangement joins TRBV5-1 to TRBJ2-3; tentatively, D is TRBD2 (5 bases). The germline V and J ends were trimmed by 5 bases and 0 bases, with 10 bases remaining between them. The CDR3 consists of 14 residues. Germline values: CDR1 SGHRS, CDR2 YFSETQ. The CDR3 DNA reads TGCGCCAGCAGGAGCGGATTCAGCACAGATACGCAGTATTTT. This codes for CASRSGFSTDTQYF.

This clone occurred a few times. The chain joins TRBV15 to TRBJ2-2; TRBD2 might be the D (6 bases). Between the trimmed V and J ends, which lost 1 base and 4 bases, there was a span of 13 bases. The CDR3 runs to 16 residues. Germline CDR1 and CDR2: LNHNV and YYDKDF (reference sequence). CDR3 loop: CATSRGGLLITGELFF. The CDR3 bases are TGTGCCACCAGCAGAGGGGGACTCCTAATCACCGGGGAGCTGTTTTTT.

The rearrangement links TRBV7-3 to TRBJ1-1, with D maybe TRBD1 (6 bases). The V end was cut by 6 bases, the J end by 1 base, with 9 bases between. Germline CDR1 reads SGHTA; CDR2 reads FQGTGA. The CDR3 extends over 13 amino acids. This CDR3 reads CASSRQENTEAFF. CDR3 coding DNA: TGTGCCAGCAGTCGACAGGAGAACACTGAAGCTTTCTTT.

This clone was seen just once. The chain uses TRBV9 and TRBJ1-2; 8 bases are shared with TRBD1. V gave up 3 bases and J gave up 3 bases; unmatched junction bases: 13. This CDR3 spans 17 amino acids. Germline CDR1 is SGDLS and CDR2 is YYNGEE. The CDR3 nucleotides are TGTGCCAGCAGCGGGGAGACAGGGGAAATCGTGGACTATGGCTACACCTTC. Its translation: CASSGETGEIVDYGYTF.

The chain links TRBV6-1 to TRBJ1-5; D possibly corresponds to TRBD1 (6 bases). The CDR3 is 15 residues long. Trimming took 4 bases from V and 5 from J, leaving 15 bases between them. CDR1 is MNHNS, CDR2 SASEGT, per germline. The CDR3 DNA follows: TGTGCCAGCAGTGCGGAGACAGGAGAGTATCAGCCCCAGCATTTT. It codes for CASSAETGEYQPQHF.

For the CDR3, the DNA is TGTGCCAGCAGCCCCGGGGGATCCTACAATGAGCAGTTCTTC. Its translation is CASSPGGSYNEQFF. V and J are TRBV7-2 and TRBJ2-1; TRBD2 might be the D (6 bases). The germline gives CDR1 SGHTA, CDR2 FQGNSA. The CDR3 covers 14 residues. V lost 5 bases and J lost 1, with 9 bases in between.

The CDR3 protein is CAGPLAGGDTQYF. CDR3 DNA: TGTGCCGGGCCCTTAGCGGGAGGAGATACGCAGTATTTT. The chain joins TRBV30 to TRBJ2-3, with 10 bases fitting TRBD2. V dropped 8 bases and J dropped 5; count of bases not matched to a gene: 7. Germline CDR1 reads GTSNPN; CDR2 reads SVGIG (reference sequence). This CDR3 has 13 amino acids.